Below are 7 T cell receptor beta chains sequenced from a single sample in a study of shared clonotypes between healthy human individuals (TCRdb year 2020). The library came from the immunoSEQ multiplex PCR assay. Imported from immuneACCESS, the table was reduced by TCRdb to in-frame sequences with V and J called. These copies leave out some clones; in studies compared against another copy, an unresolved V gene accounts for under half, and the cause of the remainder is not known. The sample table shows approximately 810,000 clones, and over 90% are seen once. The ten largest clonotypes hold around 24% of the sample. For the CD8 naive samples, CD45RO-negative cells were positively selected for CCR7, yielding a CD45RA+CCR7+ population from which TemRA cells were excluded. Input material: naive CD8+ T cells sorted from blood. The label giving this sample's cell subset or site can be read as: CD45RA+CCR7+. These receptors all stem from a man aged 30 to 39 in good health.

This chain links TRBV7-9 with TRBJ2-5, with a tentative D call TRBD2 (6 bases). CDR1 is SEHNR, CDR2 FQNEAQ, per germline (reference sequence). Trimming took 8 bases from V and 6 from J, leaving 19 bases between them. The CDR3 extends over 14 amino acids. The CDR3 bases are TGTGCCAGCGCTTCACGGGACTCCCCCCAGACCCAGTACTTC. Residues: CASASRDSPQTQYF.

The rearrangement joins TRBV13 to TRBJ2-3; a weak D match, TRBD2 (5 bases). Germline CDR1 is PRHDT and CDR2 is FYEKMQ (reference sequence). CDR3 length: 15 residues. The V end lost 3 bases, the J end lost 0 bases, and 10 bases lay between the germline ends. The CDR3 region is CASSLRTYSTDTQYF. In nucleotides, the CDR3 is TGTGCCAGCAGCTTGCGGACTTATAGCACAGATACGCAGTATTTT.

This clone was seen just once. The CDR3 DNA follows: TGTGCCAGCAGCTCACGGAGGAGTAGCGGGAGGTTTGGGGGAAATGAGCAGTTCTTC. The encoded protein is CASSSRRSSGRFGGNEQFF. V gene TRBV5-4 combines with J gene TRBJ2-1, with TRBD2 matching over 10 bases. This CDR3 has 19 residues. V shed 3 bases and J 7 bases; nucleotides not matched to a gene: 19. Looked up from germline, CDR1 is SGHNT and CDR2 is YYREEE (reference sequence).

This clone was detected only once. The CDR3, as DNA: TGCGCCAGCAGCCAAGATCCCGGAGCCAAAAACATTCAGTACTTC. It yields the protein CASSQDPGAKNIQYF. The chain uses TRBV4-1 and TRBJ2-4, with D unresolved. Germline-derived CDR1 and CDR2 are MGHRA and YSYEKL. V lost 0 bases, J lost 0 bases, and 6 bases lay in between. CDR3 length: 15 residues.

V usage is TRBV19 and J usage is TRBJ2-2; 8 bases map to TRBD1. The CDR3 length is 15 residues. V was pared by 6 bases and J by 1 base, with 4 bases of the junction left unmatched. CDR1 and CDR2 from the germline V gene are LNHDA and SQIVND (reference sequence). As DNA, the CDR3 is TGTGCCAGTAGCTATGGGACAGGGAACACCGGGGAGCTGTTTTTT. Residues: CASSYGTGNTGELFF.

As DNA, the CDR3 is TGTGCCAGCTCTGGGGGGGGGCGAAGGATGAACACTGAAGCTTTCTTT. Translating it yields CASSGGGRRMNTEAFF. The rearrangement links TRBV11-2 to TRBJ1-1; possible D gene TRBD1, 6 bases. V dropped 8 bases and J dropped 0 bases, with 19 bases sitting between them. Per the germline V gene, CDR1 is SGHAT and CDR2 is FQNNGV. The CDR3 consists of 16 residues.

The genes are TRBV5-5 and TRBJ2-1; TRBD1 matches 8 bases. V lost 3 bases and J lost 5; bases outside the gene matches: 1. Per the germline V gene, CDR1 is SGHKS and CDR2 is YYEKEE (reference sequence). This CDR3 is built from 13 residues. The CDR3 reads CASSWTGNNEQFF. The CDR3 DNA is TGTGCCAGCAGCTGGACAGGGAACAATGAGCAGTTCTTC.